Shown below are 3 T cell receptor beta chains from a single sample sequenced in a study of blood T cells in healthy people across ages. With a J-beta primer mix and a sample-barcoded 5' primer, a second PCR ran 7 to 11 cycles. In TCRdb, the 5' RACE reads were re-called with MiXCR into one record per CDR3 protein. The data contain 630,000 or so distinct CDR3 sequences, less than 35% of them singletons. Sequences were obtained from blood. The receptors come from a woman aged 80 or older in good health.

This chain joins TRBV12-5 and TRBJ2-7; 9 bases are shared with TRBD2. The CDR3 sequence is 15 residues long. Germline loops: CDR1 LGHNT, CDR2 FRNRAP. Unmatched junction bases numbered 9, after V lost 7 bases and J lost 2 bases. The chain's CDR3 is CASARGSGGPYEQYF. The CDR3 DNA is TGTGCTAGTGCCCGAGGGAGCGGGGGGCCCTACGAGCAGTACTTC.

This clonotype was picked up many times. The chain links TRBV25-1 to TRBJ1-6; no firm D call. V gave up 2 bases and J gave up 10 bases, with 6 bases separating them. CDR1 and CDR2 (germline): MGHDK, SYGVNS. The CDR3 length is 12 residues. CDR3 sequence reads: CASSEGFSPLHF. The DNA of the CDR3 is TGTGCCAGCAGTGAAGGGTTCTCACCCCTCCACTTT. Together with reference TRBV25-1 and TRBJ1-6, the CDR3 gives the full variable domain: EADIYQTPRYLVIGTGKKITLECSQTMGHDKMYWYQQDPGMELHLIHYSYGVNSTEKGDLSSESTVSRIRTEHFPLTLESARPSHTSQYLCASSEGFSPLHFGNGTRLTVT.

This clonotype was counted only a few times. V usage is TRBV6-2 or TRBV6-3 and J usage is TRBJ2-1; the match to TRBD2 covers 16 bases. This CDR3 spans 20 amino acids. Trimming took 4 bases from V and 0 from J; bases not matched to a gene: 9. Germline lookup yields CDR1 MNHEY and CDR2 SVGEGT. The CDR3 region is CASSWSPGLAGGSSYNEQFF. CDR3 nucleotides: TGTGCCAGCAGTTGGTCCCCGGGACTAGCGGGGGGGAGCTCCTACAATGAGCAGTTCTTC.